A selection of T cell receptor beta chains follows, all from one sample in a study of STAT5B mutations in CD4+ large granular lymphocyte leukemia. TCRdb's copy holds only in-frame clones and misses some; the assay was immunoSEQ multiplex PCR. The sample consists of around 35,000 clones, around 76% of them appearing once. The sequencing input was CD4+ T cells from blood buffy coats. These TCRs come from a human donor in good health. Each CDR3 is given with its conserved first and last residue. D genes are given only for firm matches. Rows give clone size only sometimes, using once, few, many, or a class for an expanded clone.

abundance	d_gene	v_gene	len	j_gene	CDR3nt	CDR3aa
.	TRBD1	TRBV18	15	TRBJ2-7	TGTGCCAGCTCACCGGGGACAGGTGGACCCTACGAGCAGTACTTC	CASSPGTGGPYEQYF
.	.	TRBV27	13	TRBJ2-3	TGTGCCAGCAGTTTTAGCTGGACAGATACGCAGTATTTT	CASSFSWTDTQYF
.	TRBD1	TRBV6-1	14	TRBJ2-3	TGTGCCAGCGGGACAGGGAGAAGCACAGATACGCAGTATTTT	CASGTGRSTDTQYF
.	.	TRBV5-1	14	TRBJ1-1	TGCGCCAGCAGCGTACAGGTCGGGGTCACTGAAGCTTTCTTT	CASSVQVGVTEAFF
.	.	TRBV29-1	13	TRBJ1-2	TGCAGCGTGAAGTTGGCACTTAACTATGGCTACACCTTC	CSVKLALNYGYTF
.	.	TRBV4-2	15	TRBJ2-7	TGTGCCAGCAGCCGGCAGTCGCAGGGGTTAGACGAGCAGTACTTC	CASSRQSQGLDEQYF
.	.	TRBV6-1	16	TRBJ2-3	TGTGCCAGCAGTGAAGGTGTGGGGCAGGGAGCCGATACGCAGTATTTT	CASSEGVGQGADTQYF
few	.	TRBV4-1	13	TRBJ2-7	TGCGCCAGCAGCCAAGACTGGGTTTGGGAGCAGTACTTC	CASSQDWVWEQYF
.	.	TRBV19	12	TRBJ1-1	TGTGCCAGTAGTACCAACCGACAGGAAGCTTTCTTT	CASSTNRQEAFF
few	.	TRBV5-1	17	TRBJ2-3	TGCGCCAGCAGCCAGAGTGTGGGGGGTCCTAGGGCAGATACGCAGTATTTT	CASSQSVGGPRADTQYF
few	.	TRBV7-2	13	TRBJ1-1	TGTGCCAGCAGCTTTGTAGAGAACACTGAAGCTTTCTTT	CASSFVENTEAFF
.	TRBD1	TRBV27	15	TRBJ2-7	TGTGCCAGCAGTCCCATTCCGACAGGGACCTACGAGCAGTACTTC	CASSPIPTGTYEQYF
few	.	TRBV11-3	13	TRBJ1-6	TGTGCCAGCAGCTTAGATCTGGGCGGCCTCCTCCACTTT	CASSLDLGGLLHF
few	TRBD1	TRBV7-2	14	TRBJ1-2	TGTGCCAGCAGCGCATCGGACAGGGGAGGTGGCTACACCTTC	CASSASDRGGGYTF
.	.	TRBV28	14	TRBJ1-4	TGTGCCAGCAGAACCCGGGGCAGGGTTGAAAAACTGTTTTTT	CASRTRGRVEKLFF
.	.	TRBV6-6	13	TRBJ1-3	TGTGCCAGCAGTTGCGGCATGGGAAACACCATATATTTT	CASSCGMGNTIYF
.	.	TRBV5-1	16	TRBJ2-7	TGCGCCAGCAGCTTGGGCCCGGGTAGCCCCCCCTACGAGCAGTACTTC	CASSLGPGSPPYEQYF
.	TRBD2	TRBV18	16	TRBJ2-3	TGTGCCAGCTCACCTGTGCGGGGGGGCTTCGCAGATACGCAGTATTTT	CASSPVRGGFADTQYF
.	.	TRBV2	15	TRBJ2-1	TGTGCCAGCAGAAGAAGCGGGTCGGTCTACAATGAGCAGTTCTTC	CASRRSGSVYNEQFF
.	.	TRBV7-2	16	TRBJ2-7	TGTGCCAGCAGCTCTTATGGAGCCATAAGCTCCTACGAGCAGTACTTC	CASSSYGAISSYEQYF
once	.	TRBV7-9	14	TRBJ1-6	TGTGCCAGCAGCTTTTCAGGGTCTAATTCACCCCTCCACTTT	CASSFSGSNSPLHF
once	.	TRBV5-6	12	TRBJ2-3	TGTGCCAGCGCTAAACAATGGGATACGCAGTATTTT	CASAKQWDTQYF
.	.	TRBV19	13	TRBJ1-5	TGTGCCAGTAGTAACCTCAGGGGTCAGCCCCAGCATTTT	CASSNLRGQPQHF
once	TRBD1	TRBV19	13	TRBJ2-4	TGTGCCAGTAGTATAGGACAGGGACCACTTCAGTACTTC	CASSIGQGPLQYF
.	TRBD1	TRBV5-1	14	TRBJ2-5	TGCGCCAGCAGCGCCACAGGGGTCCAAGAGACCCAGTACTTC	CASSATGVQETQYF
.	TRBD1	TRBV7-2	14	TRBJ1-2	TGTGCCAGCAGCTCCACAGGGGCTCATTATGGCTACACCTTC	CASSSTGAHYGYTF
few	.	TRBV6-1	13	TRBJ1-1	TGTGCCAGCAGGGACCTAACAGGGACTGAAGCTTTCTTT	CASRDLTGTEAFF
.	TRBD1	TRBV25-1	17	TRBJ1-3	TGTGCCAGCAGTAAGGGGGGACAGGGGGCCTTTGGAAACACCATATATTTT	CASSKGGQGAFGNTIYF
.	.	TRBV4-2	17	TRBJ2-7	TGTGCCAGCAGCCAAGTGTTCAAGCGGGTGAGCTCCTACGAGCAGTACTTC	CASSQVFKRVSSYEQYF
.	.	TRBV9	14	TRBJ1-2	TGTGCCAGCAGCCAGCAGGGCGGGCGTGAAGGCTACACCTTC	CASSQQGGREGYTF
few	.	TRBV18	15	TRBJ1-5	TGTGCCAGCTCACCAACCGGGTATAGCAATCAGCCCCAGCATTTT	CASSPTGYSNQPQHF
few	TRBD1	TRBV2	13	TRBJ1-1	TGTGCCAGCACGGGGCAGGGGGCCACTGAAGCTTTCTTT	CASTGQGATEAFF
few	TRBD2	TRBV5-1	15	TRBJ2-7	TGCGCCAGCAGCTCCAGCGGGGGCGCGACCTACGAGCAGTACTTC	CASSSSGGATYEQYF
.	TRBD1	TRBV5-1	15	TRBJ1-4	TGCGCCAGCAGCTTATTACAGGGGGCTAATGAAAAACTGTTTTTT	CASSLLQGANEKLFF
.	TRBD1	TRBV19	15	TRBJ2-6	TGTGCCAGTAGTATCAGGGGGTCTGGGGCCAACGTCCTGACTTTC	CASSIRGSGANVLTF
.	TRBD2	TRBV5-5	14	TRBJ2-7	TGTGCCAGCAGCTTGCGGGGGGGTTCCTACGAGCAGTACTTC	CASSLRGGSYEQYF
.	TRBD1	TRBV30	13	TRBJ1-6	TGTGCCTGGAGACCAGGGGGCAATTCACCCCTCCACTTT	CAWRPGGNSPLHF
.	TRBD1	TRBV5-1	15	TRBJ1-6	TGCGCCAGCAGCATATCCGGGACAGGGGCGACACCCCTCCACTTT	CASSISGTGATPLHF
.	.	TRBV15	13	TRBJ1-4	TGTGCCACCAGCAGAGGAAGGGTTGAAAAACTGTTTTTT	CATSRGRVEKLFF
.	TRBD2	TRBV11-3	18	TRBJ2-5	TGTGCCAGCAGCTTTAGCCTAGCGGGGGGCCTAGTACCAGAGACCCAGTACTTC	CASSFSLAGGLVPETQYF
.	TRBD2	TRBV7-8	18	TRBJ2-3	TGTGCCAGCAGCTTAGGGGGACTAGCGGGAGGTAACACAGATACGCAGTATTTT	CASSLGGLAGGNTDTQYF
.	.	TRBV5-1	13	TRBJ1-5	TGCGCCAGCAGTGTGTCAGTCAATCAGCCCCAGCATTTT	CASSVSVNQPQHF
.	.	TRBV11-3	17	TRBJ2-3	TGTGCCAGCAGCTTCGATCGAGGGGTGTGGAGGACAGATACGCAGTATTTT	CASSFDRGVWRTDTQYF
.	TRBD2	TRBV6-6	16	TRBJ2-2	TGTGCCACAGGGGACCAACACGGGGGGGGCACCGGGGAGCTGTTTTTT	CATGDQHGGGTGELFF
.	.	TRBV7-9	14	TRBJ2-3	TGTGCCAGCAGCTTAGTACTCAAAACAGATACGCAGTATTTT	CASSLVLKTDTQYF
.	TRBD2	TRBV7-2	14	TRBJ2-1	TGTGCCAGCAGTGGCGGGAGGGTGGACAATGAGCAGTTCTTC	CASSGGRVDNEQFF
.	.	TRBV7-2	15	TRBJ1-1	TGTGCCAGCAGCTTAGTGTCGTTCATGAACACTGAAGCTTTCTTT	CASSLVSFMNTEAFF
.	.	TRBV6-6	13	TRBJ2-5	TGTGCCAGCAGTTACTCAGGCATCCAGACCCAGTACTTC	CASSYSGIQTQYF
few	.	TRBV27	15	TRBJ2-2	TGTGCCAGCAGTCCGCTTTGGGTGGGTTTGGGGGAGCTGTTTTTT	CASSPLWVGLGELFF